The rows below give T cell receptor beta chains drawn from one sample of a study of blood T cell repertoires in COVID-19. Method: immunoSEQ multiplex PCR; TCRdb's copy keeps in-frame clones and lacks some. The sample carries more than 110,000 clones, 79% recorded once. Sequences were obtained from peripheral blood. Receptors originate from a man in his 60s with acute or convalescent COVID-19. CDR3s include the opening cysteine and the closing phenylalanine or tryptophan. Each record gives: clone size, D gene, J gene, V gene, CDR3 protein, CDR3 DNA. The D gene is left open where the match is weak. Only some rows state a clone size, as once, few, many or a class for expanded clones.

. | . | TRBJ1-3 | TRBV7-8 | CASSSATGLGNTIYF | TGTGCCAGCAGCTCTGCGACAGGTCTAGGAAACACCATATATTTT
. | . | TRBJ1-1 | TRBV6-5 | CASSSGMASRAFF | TGTGCCAGCAGTTCCGGGATGGCGAGTAGAGCTTTCTTT
. | TRBD2 | TRBJ2-1 | TRBV6-2/TRBV6-3 | CASSYSPAGGIYNEQFF | TGTGCCAGCAGTTACTCACCCGCGGGAGGGATATACAATGAGCAGTTCTTC
. | . | TRBJ1-5 | TRBV5-5 | CASSFDWSSNQPQHF | TGTGCCAGCAGCTTTGATTGGAGTTCTAATCAGCCCCAGCATTTT
. | TRBD2 | TRBJ2-1 | TRBV6-2/TRBV6-3 | CASSYLAGGYNEQFF | TGTGCCAGCAGTTACCTAGCGGGAGGTTACAATGAGCAGTTCTTC
. | TRBD2 | TRBJ2-5 | TRBV5-5 | CASSSAGAGQETQYF | TGTGCCAGCAGCTCCGCGGGAGCGGGACAAGAGACCCAGTACTTC
. | TRBD2 | TRBJ2-5 | TRBV7-3 | CASSLTGGPGETQYF | TGTGCCAGCAGCTTAACGGGAGGGCCTGGAGAGACCCAGTACTTC
. | TRBD1 | TRBJ2-3 | TRBV5-6 | CASSFGITGGGTDTQYF | TGTGCCAGCAGCTTCGGGATTACAGGGGGCGGGACAGATACGCAGTATTTT
. | . | TRBJ1-4 | TRBV28 | CASSLHGTNEKLFF | TGTGCCAGCAGTTTACACGGGACTAATGAAAAACTGTTTTTT
. | . | TRBJ2-1 | TRBV27 | CASSLSLNYNEQFF | TGTGCCAGCAGTTTAAGTCTAAACTACAATGAGCAGTTCTTC
. | TRBD1 | TRBJ1-1 | TRBV28 | CASRTAGQYTEAFF | TGTGCCAGCAGGACGGCGGGACAGTACACTGAAGCTTTCTTT
once | TRBD1 | TRBJ1-5 | TRBV6-2/TRBV6-3 | CASSDGQGSGQPQHF | TGTGCCAGCAGTGACGGACAGGGGTCCGGACAGCCCCAGCATTTT
. | . | TRBJ2-2 | TRBV24-1 | CATSDLPFPPNTGELFF | TGTGCCACCAGTGATTTGCCCTTCCCCCCGAACACCGGGGAGCTGTTTTTT
. | TRBD2 | TRBJ2-1 | TRBV19 | CASSETSGRALYNEQFF | TGTGCCAGTAGTGAGACTAGCGGGAGGGCCTTATACAATGAGCAGTTCTTC
. | TRBD1 | TRBJ2-5 | TRBV28 | CASSEQGRETQYF | TGTGCCAGCAGTGAACAGGGGCGGGAGACCCAGTACTTC
. | . | TRBJ2-5 | TRBV28 | CASSSGQGRETQYF | TGTGCCAGCAGCAGTGGGCAGGGGCGCGAGACCCAGTACTTC
. | . | TRBJ1-1 | TRBV7-2 | CASSPTPGRAFTEAFF | TGTGCCAGCAGCCCCACCCCGGGCAGGGCTTTCACTGAAGCTTTCTTT
. | TRBD1 | TRBJ1-2 | TRBV7-2 | CASSLGLSGTGGGYTF | TGTGCCAGCAGCTTGGGCCTATCCGGGACAGGGGGCGGCTACACCTTC
. | TRBD2 | TRBJ2-1 | TRBV19 | CASTVAGVEYNEQFF | TGTGCCAGTACTGTAGCGGGAGTTGAGTACAATGAGCAGTTCTTC
. | . | TRBJ1-6 | TRBV23-1 | CASTQGGNSPLHF | TGCGCCAGCACGCAGGGTGGCAATTCACCCCTCCACTTT
. | . | TRBJ2-3 | TRBV7-6 | CASSSPGQQYF | TGTGCCAGCAGCTCGCCGGGACAGCAGTATTTT
many | TRBD1 | TRBJ2-6 | TRBV11-2 | CASSETGGLLTF | TGTGCCAGCAGCGAAACAGGGGGCCTCCTGACTTTC